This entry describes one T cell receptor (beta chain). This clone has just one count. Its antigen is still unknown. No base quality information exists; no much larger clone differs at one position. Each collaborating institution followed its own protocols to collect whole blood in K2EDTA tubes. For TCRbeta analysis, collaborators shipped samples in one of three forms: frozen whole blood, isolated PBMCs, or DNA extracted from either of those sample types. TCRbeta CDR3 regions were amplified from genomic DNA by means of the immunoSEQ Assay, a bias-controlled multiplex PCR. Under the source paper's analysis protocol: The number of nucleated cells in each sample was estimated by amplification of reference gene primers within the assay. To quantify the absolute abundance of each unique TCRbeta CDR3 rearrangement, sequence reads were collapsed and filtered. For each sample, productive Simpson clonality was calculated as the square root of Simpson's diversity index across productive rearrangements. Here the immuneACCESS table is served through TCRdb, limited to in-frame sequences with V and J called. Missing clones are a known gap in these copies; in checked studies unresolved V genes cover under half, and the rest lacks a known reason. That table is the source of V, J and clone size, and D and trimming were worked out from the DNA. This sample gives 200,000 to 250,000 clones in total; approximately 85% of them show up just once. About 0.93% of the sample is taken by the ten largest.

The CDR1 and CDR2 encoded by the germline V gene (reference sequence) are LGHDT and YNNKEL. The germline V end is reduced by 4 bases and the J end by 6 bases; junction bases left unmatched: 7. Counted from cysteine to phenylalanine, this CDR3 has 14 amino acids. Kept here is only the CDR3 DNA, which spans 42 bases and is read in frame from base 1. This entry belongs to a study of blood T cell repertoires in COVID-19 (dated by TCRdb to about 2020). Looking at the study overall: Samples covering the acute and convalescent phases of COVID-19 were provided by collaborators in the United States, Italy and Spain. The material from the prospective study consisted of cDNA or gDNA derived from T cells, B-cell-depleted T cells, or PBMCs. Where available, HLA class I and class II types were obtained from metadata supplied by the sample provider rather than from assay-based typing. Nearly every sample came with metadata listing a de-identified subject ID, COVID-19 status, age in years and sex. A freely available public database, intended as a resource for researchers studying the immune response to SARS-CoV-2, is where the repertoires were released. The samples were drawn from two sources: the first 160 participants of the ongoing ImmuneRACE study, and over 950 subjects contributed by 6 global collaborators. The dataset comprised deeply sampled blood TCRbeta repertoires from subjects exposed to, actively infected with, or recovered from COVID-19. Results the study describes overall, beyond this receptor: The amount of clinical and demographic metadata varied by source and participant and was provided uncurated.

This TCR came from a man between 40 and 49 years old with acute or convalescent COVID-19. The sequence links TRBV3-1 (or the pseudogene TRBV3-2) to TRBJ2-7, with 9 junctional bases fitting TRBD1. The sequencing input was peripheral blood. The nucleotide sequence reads TGTGCCAGCAGCCCCCCCGGGACAGGGAGCGAGCAGTACTTC. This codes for CASSPPGTGSEQYF.